Sequencing of this T cell receptor beta chain was carried out in a study of intratumoral heterogeneity in liver cancer. Germline V lookup: CDR1 ENHRY, CDR2 SYGVKD. The CDR3 totals 12 residues. Trimming left V 3 bases short and J 3 bases short, with 6 bases between. Tumour samples came from separate, distinct regions of the hepatocellular carcinoma nodule. This clone is medium-sized. Profiled with immunoSEQ multiplex PCR; TCRdb holds only in-frame clones, not every one. The sample has 3,500 to 4,500 clones; roughly half are singletons. The source material was tumor tissue, sampled before any cancer treatment. This sequence originates from a man between 65 and 85 years old with hepatocellular carcinoma. This rearrangement joins TRBV10-3 to TRBJ2-7; D is uncertain. CDR3 amino acids: CAISDWRYEQYF. CDR3 nucleotides: TGTGCCATCAGTGACTGGCGCTACGAGCAGTACTTC.